The source of this T cell receptor (beta chain) is a study of shared clonotypes between healthy human individuals. Study-level information: CD8 memory received one plate per donor, CD8 naive two, CD4 memory three and CD4 naive three.

A note on this clone: What it binds is not known. A read error may account for a junction end that differs from germline.

The length of the CDR3 is 13 residues. Germline V gives CDR1 MNHNS, CDR2 SASEGT. Cells designated naive CD8 were CD45RO-negative and were positively selected for CCR7, with terminally differentiated effector memory CD45RA+ cells excluded. Overall study findings and caveats: Naive CD4 clonotypes overlapped across a handful of donors at around 4.8%. Since donors were few, the genetic and exposure-history diversity represented was limited.

The method was immunoSEQ multiplex PCR; TCRdb's version includes in-frame clones alone and lacks a portion of them. Of fewer than 800,000 clones listed, roughly 94% were seen once; the top ten hold 24%. The sequencing sample was made of naive CD8+ T cells sorted from blood. The sequence came from a man younger than 40 in good health. This chain joins TRBV6-1 and TRBJ2-7; D remains unclear. The CDR3 nucleotides are TGTGCCAGCAGGGAAGTTGACAACTACGAGCAGTACTTC. It is translated as CASREVDNYEQYF.